This TCR beta chain comes out of a study of T cells in Graves' hyperthyroidism and ophthalmopathy. Study findings and constraints: Ophthalmopathy was identified by the model a median around 5.9 months ahead of onset. Stable hyperthyroidism and ophthalmopathy were separated using 13 V-J signatures.

Regions amplified from RNA transcripts were the TCR beta CDR3 regions. Using the HTBI primer set, a first-round RT-PCR was run on the TCR CDR3. TCRdb passed the multiplex PCR reads through MiXCR, listing each CDR3 protein once. The sample lists approximately 620,000 distinct CDR3 sequences, approximately 15% seen once, with approximately 5.7% in the top ten. Those patients with uncontrolled infection, other autoimmune disease, pregnancy or lactation were excluded. This clonotype was observed many times. Its antigen is currently unknown. The CDR3 runs 15 residues. The V end was cut by 0 bases, the J end by 4 bases, with 12 bases between. Per germline, CDR1 MNHEY and CDR2 SMNVEV (reference sequence).

The rearrangement uses TRBV27 and TRBJ2-5, with a tentative D call TRBD2 (6 bases). The sample consisted of blood. This TCR came from a woman aged 25 to 39 with Graves' hyperthyroidism that later progressed to Graves' ophthalmopathy. The CDR3 sequence: CASSLSRTSRETQYF. The CDR3 DNA is TGTGCCAGCAGTTTATCGAGAACTAGCAGAGAGACCCAGTACTTC.